The subject of this entry is one T cell receptor beta chain. Its antigen is as yet unknown. The sample originates from a study of post-analysis software for immune sequencing data. Background on the study: Relapsing-remitting, secondary progressive and progressive-relapsing courses of multiple sclerosis were included. Study-wide results and caveats: For normalized Chao1 diversity, multiple sclerosis patients scored significantly lower than controls did. Samples from a shared batch, those prepared together, strongly co-clustered by F measure. Among 4 or 5 TRBV segments more frequent in patients than controls were TRBV5-6, TRBV5-1 and TRBV20-1.

TCR beta libraries were prepared from cDNA with unique molecular identifiers. A population of about 0.95 to 10 million T cells gave rise to about half a million cDNA molecules. TCRdb reprocessed the PCR reads with MiXCR, giving one entry per CDR3 protein. The repertoire holds 750,000 to 950,000 distinct CDR3 sequences, with roughly 50% as singletons. Per germline, CDR1 MNHEY and CDR2 SVGAGI. The ends were cut back, 0 bases at V and 0 bases at J, with 11 bases in the middle. The CDR3 runs 16 residues. The chain joins TRBV6-5 to TRBJ1-1; a weak D match, TRBD1 (5 bases). This TCR was recovered from a girl aged 10 to 17 with multiple sclerosis. Sequenced sample: blood. The CDR3 nucleotides read TGTGCCAGCAGTTACTCGAGGACAAGAATGAACACTGAAGCTTTCTTT. As protein: CASSYSRTRMNTEAFF.